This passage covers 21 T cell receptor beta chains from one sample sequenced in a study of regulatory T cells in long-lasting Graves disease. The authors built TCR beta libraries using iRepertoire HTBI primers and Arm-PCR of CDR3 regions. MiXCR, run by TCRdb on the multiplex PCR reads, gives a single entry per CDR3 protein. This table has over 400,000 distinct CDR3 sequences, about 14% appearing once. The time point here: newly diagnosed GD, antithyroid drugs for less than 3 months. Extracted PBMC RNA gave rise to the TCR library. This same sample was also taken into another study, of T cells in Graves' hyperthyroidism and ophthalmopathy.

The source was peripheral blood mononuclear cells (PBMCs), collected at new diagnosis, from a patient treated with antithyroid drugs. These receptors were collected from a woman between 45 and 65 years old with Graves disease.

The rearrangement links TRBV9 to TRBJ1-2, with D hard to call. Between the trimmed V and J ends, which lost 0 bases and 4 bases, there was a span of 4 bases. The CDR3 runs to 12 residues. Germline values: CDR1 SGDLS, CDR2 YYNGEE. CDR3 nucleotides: TGTGCCAGCAGCGTAGGGACCTATGGCTACACCTTC. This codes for CASSVGTYGYTF.

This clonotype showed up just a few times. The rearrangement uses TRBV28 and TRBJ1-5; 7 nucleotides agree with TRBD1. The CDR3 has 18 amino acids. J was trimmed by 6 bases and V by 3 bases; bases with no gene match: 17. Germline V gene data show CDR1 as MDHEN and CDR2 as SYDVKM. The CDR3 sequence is CASSFPQGRGRISQPQHF. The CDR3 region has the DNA TGTGCCAGCAGTTTTCCACAGGGGCGCGGGCGGATTTCTCAGCCCCAGCATTTT.

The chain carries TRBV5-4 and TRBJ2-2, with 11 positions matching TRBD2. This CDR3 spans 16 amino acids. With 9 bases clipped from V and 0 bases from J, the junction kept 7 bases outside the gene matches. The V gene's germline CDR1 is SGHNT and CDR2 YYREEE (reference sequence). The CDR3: CAISLGLAANTGELFF. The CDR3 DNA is TGTGCCATCAGTTTGGGACTAGCGGCGAACACCGGGGAGCTGTTTTTT.

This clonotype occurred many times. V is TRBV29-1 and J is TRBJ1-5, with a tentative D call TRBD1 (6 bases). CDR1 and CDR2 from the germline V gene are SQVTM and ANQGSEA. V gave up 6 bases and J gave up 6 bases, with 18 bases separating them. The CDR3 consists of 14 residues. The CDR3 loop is CSVETGIGSQPQHF. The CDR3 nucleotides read TGCAGCGTGGAAACAGGGATTGGGAGTCAGCCCCAGCATTTT.

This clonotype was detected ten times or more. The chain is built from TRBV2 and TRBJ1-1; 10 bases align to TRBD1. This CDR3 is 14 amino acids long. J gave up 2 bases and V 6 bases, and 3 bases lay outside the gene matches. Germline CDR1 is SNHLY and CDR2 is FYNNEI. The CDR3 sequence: CASRRQGANTEAFF. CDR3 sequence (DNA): TGTGCCAGCAGACGACAGGGGGCCAACACTGAAGCTTTCTTT.

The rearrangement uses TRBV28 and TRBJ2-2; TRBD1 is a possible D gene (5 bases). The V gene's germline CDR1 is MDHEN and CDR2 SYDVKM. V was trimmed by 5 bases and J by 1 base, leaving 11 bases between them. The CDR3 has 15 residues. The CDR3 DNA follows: TGTGCCAGCAGTCTGGACACCTTGAACACCGGGGAGCTGTTTTTT. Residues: CASSLDTLNTGELFF.

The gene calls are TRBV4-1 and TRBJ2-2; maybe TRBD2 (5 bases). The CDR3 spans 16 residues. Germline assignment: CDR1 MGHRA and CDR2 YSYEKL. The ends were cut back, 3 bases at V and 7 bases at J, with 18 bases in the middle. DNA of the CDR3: TGCGCCAGCAGCCACCCATTAAGGAGAGGGTACGGGGAGCTGTTTTTT. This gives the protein CASSHPLRRGYGELFF.

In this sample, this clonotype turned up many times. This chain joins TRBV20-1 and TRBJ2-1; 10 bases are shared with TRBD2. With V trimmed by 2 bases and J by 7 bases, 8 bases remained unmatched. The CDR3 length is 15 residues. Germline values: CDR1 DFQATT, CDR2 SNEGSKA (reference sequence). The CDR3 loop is CSARRASGSMNEQFF. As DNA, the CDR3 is TGCAGTGCTAGAAGGGCTAGCGGGAGTATGAATGAGCAGTTCTTC.

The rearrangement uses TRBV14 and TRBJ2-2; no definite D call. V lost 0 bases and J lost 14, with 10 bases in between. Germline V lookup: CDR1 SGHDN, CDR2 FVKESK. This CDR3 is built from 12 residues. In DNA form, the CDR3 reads TGTGCCAGCAGCCAAGAATTGTGGCCCCTGTTTTTT. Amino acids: CASSQELWPLFF.

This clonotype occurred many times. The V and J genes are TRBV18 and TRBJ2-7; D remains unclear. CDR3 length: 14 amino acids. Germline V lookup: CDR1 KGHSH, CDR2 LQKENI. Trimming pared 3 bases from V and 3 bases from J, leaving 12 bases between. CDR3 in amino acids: CASSPGIEDYEQYF. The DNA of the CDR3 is TGTGCCAGCTCACCGGGGATAGAGGACTACGAGCAGTACTTC.

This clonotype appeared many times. As DNA, the CDR3 is TGTGCCAGCAGTTACTCGGGGACACCTTACGAGCAGTACTTC. Translating gives CASSYSGTPYEQYF. This sequence joins TRBV6-5 and TRBJ2-7; maybe TRBD1 (6 bases). Germline values: CDR1 MNHEY, CDR2 SVGAGI. The V end lost 0 bases, the J end lost 4 bases, and 10 bases lay between the germline ends. The CDR3 consists of 14 residues.

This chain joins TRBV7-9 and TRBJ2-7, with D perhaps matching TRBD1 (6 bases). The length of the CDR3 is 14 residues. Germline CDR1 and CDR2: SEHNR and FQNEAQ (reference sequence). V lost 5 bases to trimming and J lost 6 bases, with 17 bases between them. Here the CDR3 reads CASSPSSGGAEQYF. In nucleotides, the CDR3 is TGTGCCAGCAGCCCCTCTAGTGGGGGCGCCGAGCAGTACTTC.

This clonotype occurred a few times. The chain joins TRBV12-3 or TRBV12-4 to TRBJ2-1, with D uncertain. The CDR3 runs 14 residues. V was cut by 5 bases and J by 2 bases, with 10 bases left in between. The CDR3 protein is CASSPPAPYNEQFF. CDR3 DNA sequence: TGTGCCAGCAGTCCACCAGCCCCCTACAATGAGCAGTTCTTC.

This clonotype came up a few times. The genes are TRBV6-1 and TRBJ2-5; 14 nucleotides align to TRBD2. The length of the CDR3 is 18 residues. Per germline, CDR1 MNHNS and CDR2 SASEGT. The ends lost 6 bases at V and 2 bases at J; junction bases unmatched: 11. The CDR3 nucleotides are TGTGCCAGCAGCCACCAGAGGGGACTAGCGGGAGAGCAAGAGACCCAGTACTTC. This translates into CASSHQRGLAGEQETQYF.

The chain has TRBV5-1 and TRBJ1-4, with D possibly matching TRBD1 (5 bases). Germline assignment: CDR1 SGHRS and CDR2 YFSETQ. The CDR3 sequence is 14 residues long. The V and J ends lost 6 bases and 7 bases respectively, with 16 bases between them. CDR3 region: CASTRVGASEKLFF. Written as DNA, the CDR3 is TGCGCCAGCACCCGTGTAGGGGCCAGTGAAAAACTGTTTTTT. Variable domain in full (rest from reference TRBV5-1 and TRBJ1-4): KAGVTQTPRYLIKTRGQQVTLSCSPISGHRSVSWYQQTPGQGLQFLFEYFSETQRNKGNFPGRFSGRQFSNSRSEMNVSTLELGDSALYLCASTRVGASEKLFFGSGTQLSVL.

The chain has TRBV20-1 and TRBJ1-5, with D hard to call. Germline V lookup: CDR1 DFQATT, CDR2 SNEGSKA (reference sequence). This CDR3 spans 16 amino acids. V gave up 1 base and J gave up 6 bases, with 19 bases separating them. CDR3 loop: CSARAEYGPMGQPQHF. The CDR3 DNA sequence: TGCAGTGCTAGAGCTGAATATGGCCCTATGGGTCAGCCCCAGCATTTT.

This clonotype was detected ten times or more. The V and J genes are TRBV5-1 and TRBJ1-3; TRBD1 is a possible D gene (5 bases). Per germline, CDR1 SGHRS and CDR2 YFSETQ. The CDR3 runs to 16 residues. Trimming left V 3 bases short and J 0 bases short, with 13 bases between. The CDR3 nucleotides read TGCGCCAGCAGCTCCGCCCGGGACGGCTCTGGAAACACCATATATTTT. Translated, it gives CASSSARDGSGNTIYF.

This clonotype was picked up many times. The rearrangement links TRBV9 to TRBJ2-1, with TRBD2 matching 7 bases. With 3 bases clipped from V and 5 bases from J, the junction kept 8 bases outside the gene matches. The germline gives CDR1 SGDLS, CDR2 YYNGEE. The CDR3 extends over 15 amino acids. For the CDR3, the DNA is TGTGCCAGCAGCGGGTTTAGCGGGCCCGACAATGAGCAGTTCTTC. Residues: CASSGFSGPDNEQFF.

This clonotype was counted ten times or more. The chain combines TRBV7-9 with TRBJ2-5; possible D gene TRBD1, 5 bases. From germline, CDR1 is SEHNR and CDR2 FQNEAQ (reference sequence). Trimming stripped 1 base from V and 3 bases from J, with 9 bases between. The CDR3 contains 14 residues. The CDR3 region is CASSLVSTEETQYF. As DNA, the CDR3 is TGTGCCAGCAGCTTAGTGTCGACAGAAGAGACCCAGTACTTC.

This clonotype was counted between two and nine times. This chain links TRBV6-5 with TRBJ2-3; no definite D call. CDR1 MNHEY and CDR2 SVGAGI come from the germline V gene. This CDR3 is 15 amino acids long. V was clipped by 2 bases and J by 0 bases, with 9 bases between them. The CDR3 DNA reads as TGTGCCAGCAGTTACGCCGTAAGGAGCACAGATACGCAGTATTTT. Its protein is CASSYAVRSTDTQYF.

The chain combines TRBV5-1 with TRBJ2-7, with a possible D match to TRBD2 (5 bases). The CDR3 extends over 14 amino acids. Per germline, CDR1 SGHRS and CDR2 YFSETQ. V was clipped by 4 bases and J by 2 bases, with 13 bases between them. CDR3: CASSLIGDPYEQYF. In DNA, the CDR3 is TGCGCCAGCAGCCTAATCGGGGATCCCTACGAGCAGTACTTC.